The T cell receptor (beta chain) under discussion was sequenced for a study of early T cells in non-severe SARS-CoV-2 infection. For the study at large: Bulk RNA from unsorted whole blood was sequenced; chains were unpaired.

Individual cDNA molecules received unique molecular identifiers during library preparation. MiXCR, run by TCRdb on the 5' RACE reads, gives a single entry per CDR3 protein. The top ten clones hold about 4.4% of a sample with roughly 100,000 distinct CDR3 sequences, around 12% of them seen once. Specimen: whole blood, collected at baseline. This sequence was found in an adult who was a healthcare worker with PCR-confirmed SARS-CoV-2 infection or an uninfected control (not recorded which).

The CDR3 sequence: CSARDRDSLYEQYF. The CDR3 DNA reads TGCAGTGCTAGAGATCGCGACAGCTTATACGAGCAGTACTTC. The V call is TRBV20-1, the J call TRBJ2-7; the D gene is possibly TRBD1 (5 bases). Trimming removed 0 bases from V and 4 bases from J, with 13 bases in between. The germline gives CDR1 DFQATT, CDR2 SNEGSKA (reference sequence). The CDR3 runs to 14 residues.